The sequence of this T cell receptor (beta chain) was determined in a study of T cell responses to AZD1222 COVID-19 vaccine. This clone was seen only once. What it binds is not known. Between the trimmed V and J ends, which lost 7 bases and 4 bases, there was a span of 14 bases. The germline gives CDR1 MNHEY, CDR2 SVGAGI. The CDR3 consists of 15 residues. Broader study findings: Vaccination with two AZD1222 doses was followed by a rise in Spike-specific TCR breadth and depth.

Assay used: immunoSEQ multiplex PCR; TCRdb lists only in-frame clones, some missing. In the table there are some 150,000 clones, roughly 94% of which are singletons. The chain has TRBV6-5 and TRBJ1-6; perhaps TRBD1 as D (5 bases). Source: peripheral blood, taken on day 0 of AZD1222 vaccination. The sequence came from an adult in good health. The CDR3 spells CASTSGGGYNSPLHF. CDR3 nucleotide sequence: TGTGCCAGCACCTCCGGGGGGGGATATAATTCACCCCTCCACTTT.